The 17 T cell receptor beta chains below all came from one sample that was sequenced in a study of blood T cell repertoires in COVID-19. Profiled with immunoSEQ multiplex PCR; TCRdb holds only in-frame clones, not every one. The sample holds a few hundred thousand clones, around 89% seen once. Sequenced: PBMCs or T cells enriched from blood (not recorded which). The receptors were sampled from a woman aged 25 to 39 who had recovered from COVID-19.

The rearrangement links TRBV9 to TRBJ2-3, with TRBD2 identical over 10 bases. Germline CDR1 is SGDLS and CDR2 is YYNGEE. The CDR3 totals 16 residues. J lost 3 bases, V lost 0 bases, and 4 bases had no gene match. CDR3 region: CASSVESGRATDTQYF. CDR3 DNA: TGTGCCAGCAGCGTAGAGAGCGGGAGGGCGACAGATACGCAGTATTTT.

This chain connects TRBV28 to TRBJ1-2; TRBD1 is a possible D gene (5 bases). The CDR3 consists of 17 residues. The germline gives CDR1 MDHEN, CDR2 SYDVKM. Trimming took 8 bases from V and 2 from J, leaving 24 bases between them. CDR3 coding DNA: TGTGCCAGCGTACCTGGGACCGGGAGTTTTCGGAACTATGGCTACACCTTC. It codes for CASVPGTGSFRNYGYTF.

The V and J genes are TRBV27 and TRBJ1-5; D call uncertain. Germline V gives CDR1 MNHEY, CDR2 SMNVEV (reference sequence). CDR3 length: 15 residues. The germline V and J ends were trimmed by 6 bases and 5 bases, with 17 bases remaining between them. In nucleotides, the CDR3 is TGTGCCAGCAGACTTCTCGGGGAGTTGGATCAGCCCCAGCATTTT. Its protein is CASRLLGELDQPQHF.

The rearrangement joins TRBV4-3 to TRBJ2-7; maybe TRBD2 (6 bases). The V gene lost 0 bases and the J gene lost 6 bases, with 15 bases spanning the gap. The CDR3 runs to 15 residues. Germline loops: CDR1 LGHNA, CDR2 YSLEER. CDR3 DNA: TGCGCCAGCAGCCAAGAATCGGGGGTCAGGAGCGAGCAGTACTTC. Its protein product is CASSQESGVRSEQYF.

V is TRBV19 and J is TRBJ1-1, with TRBD1 matching 10 bases. Germline V lookup: CDR1 LNHDA, CDR2 SQIVND (reference sequence). The length of the CDR3 is 15 residues. V trimming: 11 bases; J trimming: 3 bases; junction bases outside the gene matches: 12. CDR3 coding DNA: TGTGCCGGGGAACTAGGACAGGGGGAGGACACTGAAGCTTTCTTT. Protein: CAGELGQGEDTEAFF.

The chain joins TRBV7-9 to TRBJ1-5, with D tentatively TRBD1 (6 bases). Germline V gene sequence: CDR1 SEHNR, CDR2 FQNEAQ (reference sequence). This CDR3 spans 15 amino acids. V was trimmed by 1 base and J by 2 bases, leaving 9 bases between them. The CDR3 DNA sequence: TGTGCCAGCAGCTTAGAGGGGGAAGGCAATCAGCCCCAGCATTTT. It is translated as CASSLEGEGNQPQHF.

The chain joins TRBV7-2 to TRBJ1-5, with no clear D. CDR1 SGHTA and CDR2 FQGNSA come from the germline V gene. The V gene lost 5 bases and the J gene lost 3 bases, with 14 bases spanning the gap. The CDR3 spans 15 residues. CDR3 DNA: TGTGCCAGCAGCCAAATCGGGGTTTCCAATCAGCCCCAGCATTTT. Translation: CASSQIGVSNQPQHF.

The chain carries TRBV18 and TRBJ1-5; 8 bases are a match to TRBD1. The germline gives CDR1 KGHSH, CDR2 LQKENI. This CDR3 has 14 residues. V shed 3 bases, J shed 6 bases, and the junction held 4 bases outside the gene matches. CDR3 amino acids: CASSPTGDGQPQHF. CDR3 DNA: TGTGCCAGCTCACCGACAGGGGACGGTCAGCCCCAGCATTTT.

The chain couples TRBV11-3 to TRBJ1-1, with no clear D. Trimming stripped 3 bases from V and 3 bases from J, with 8 bases between. Germline CDR1 and CDR2: SGHNT and YENEEA. The CDR3 is made up of 13 amino acids. As DNA, the CDR3 is TGTGCCAGCAGCTTCAATCAATACACTGAAGCTTTCTTT. Its translation: CASSFNQYTEAFF.

The chain carries TRBV6-6 and TRBJ2-7; perhaps TRBD1 as D (6 bases). CDR1 and CDR2 from the germline V gene are MNHNY and SVGAGI (reference sequence). Trimming removed 5 bases from V and 4 bases from J, with 12 bases in between. CDR3 length: 13 residues. CDR3 protein: CASSNRQVYEQYF. The CDR3 DNA reads as TGTGCCAGCAGTAACCGACAGGTTTACGAGCAGTACTTC.

The chain recombines TRBV2 with TRBJ2-7; TRBD2 aligns across 7 bases. The J segment lost 4 bases and the V segment lost 6 bases, leaving 12 bases of the junction unmatched. The CDR3 covers 15 residues. In germline, CDR1 is SNHLY, CDR2 FYNNEI. CDR3 coding DNA: TGTGCCAGCAGGGCCCCGAGGACTAGGGCTTACGAGCAGTACTTC. It translates to CASRAPRTRAYEQYF.

The genes are TRBV5-1 and TRBJ2-2, with TRBD1 as a possible D gene (5 bases). CDR1 and CDR2 from the germline V gene are SGHRS and YFSETQ. The CDR3 runs to 16 residues. The germline V and J ends were trimmed by 2 bases and 0 bases, with 11 bases remaining between them. CDR3 residues: CASSLRRGSNTGELFF. In DNA, the CDR3 is TGCGCCAGCAGCTTACGAAGGGGTTCGAACACCGGGGAGCTGTTTTTT.

V and J are TRBV7-2 and TRBJ1-3; D unresolved. Germline V gives CDR1 SGHTA, CDR2 FQGNSA. Trimming took off 1 base at V and 0 bases at J, with 10 bases between the two ends. This CDR3 is built from 16 residues. The DNA for the CDR3 is TGTGCCAGCAGCTTAGTAACGCTAAACTCTGGAAACACCATATATTTT. Its translation: CASSLVTLNSGNTIYF.

Only a few counts were recorded for this clone. The V call is TRBV29-1, the J call TRBJ2-5; 7 bases fit TRBD2. The germline CDR1 and CDR2 sequences are SQVTM and ANQGSEA. With 4 bases clipped from V and 4 bases from J, the junction kept 12 bases outside the gene matches. The CDR3 extends over 15 amino acids. The CDR3, as DNA: TGCAGCGTTGGCGAGGCGGGAGCGGCTGGAGAGACCCAGTACTTC. It translates to CSVGEAGAAGETQYF.

CDR3 protein: CASSLGQGVYGYTF. The CDR3 nucleotides read TGTGCCAGCAGTTTAGGGCAGGGTGTCTATGGCTACACCTTC. The chain joins TRBV27 to TRBJ1-2, with a possible D match to TRBD1 (5 bases). The germline V gene encodes CDR1 MNHEY and CDR2 SMNVEV (reference sequence). The V and J ends lost 2 bases and 4 bases respectively, with 11 bases between them. This CDR3 spans 14 amino acids.

This rearrangement joins TRBV3-1 (or the pseudogene TRBV3-2) to TRBJ1-2; TRBD1 matches 9 bases. Germline lookup yields CDR1 LGHDT and CDR2 YNNKEL (reference sequence). The CDR3 sequence is 16 residues long. V lost 1 base to trimming and J lost 10 bases; unmatched junction nucleotides: 13. The CDR3 nucleotides are TGTGCCAGCAGCCAAGTACCATCGCCGGGACAGGGTCCCTACACCTTC. As protein: CASSQVPSPGQGPYTF.

This sequence joins TRBV28 and TRBJ1-5; D not certain. There are 14 residues in the CDR3. Trimming left V 3 bases short and J 2 bases short, with 8 bases between. Germline V gives CDR1 MDHEN, CDR2 SYDVKM. The CDR3 loop reads CASSFQAGNQPQHF. Written as DNA, the CDR3 is TGTGCCAGCAGTTTCCAGGCAGGCAATCAGCCCCAGCATTTT.